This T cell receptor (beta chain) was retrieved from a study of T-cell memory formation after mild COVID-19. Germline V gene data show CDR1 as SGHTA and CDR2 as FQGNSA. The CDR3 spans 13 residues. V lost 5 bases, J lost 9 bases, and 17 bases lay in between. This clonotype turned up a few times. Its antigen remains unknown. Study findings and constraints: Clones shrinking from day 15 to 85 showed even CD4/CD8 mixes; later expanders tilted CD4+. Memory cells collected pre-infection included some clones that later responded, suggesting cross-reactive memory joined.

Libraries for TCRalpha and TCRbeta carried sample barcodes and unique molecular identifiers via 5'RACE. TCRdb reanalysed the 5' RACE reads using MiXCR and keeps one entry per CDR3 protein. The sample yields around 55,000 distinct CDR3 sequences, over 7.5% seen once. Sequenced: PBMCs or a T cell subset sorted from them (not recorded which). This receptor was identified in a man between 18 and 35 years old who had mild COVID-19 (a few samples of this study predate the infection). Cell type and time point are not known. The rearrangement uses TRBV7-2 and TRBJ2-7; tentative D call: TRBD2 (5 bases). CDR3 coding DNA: TGTGCCAGCAGCCCCGGGGATTGGGCCGGGCAGTACTTC. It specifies CASSPGDWAGQYF.